What follows are 7 T cell receptor beta chains derived from one specimen sequenced in a study of cytomegalovirus exposure and HLA in healthy donors. PCR employed 60 Vbeta and 13 Jbeta primers. Data came from immunoSEQ multiplex PCR; TCRdb stores just in-frame clones and leaves some out. The sample lists approximately 140,000 clones, roughly 80% occurring once. Source material: PBMCs. The receptor source for this set is a female donor in good health and CMV-seronegative.

The rearrangement links TRBV19 to TRBJ2-7; no firm D call. CDR3 length: 12 residues. Germline lookup yields CDR1 LNHDA and CDR2 SQIVND (reference sequence). The V gene lost 5 bases and the J gene lost 7 bases, with 12 bases spanning the gap. CDR3 DNA sequence: TGTGCCAGTAGTTATCCCCTCCGGGAGCAGTACTTC. This encodes CASSYPLREQYF.

The rearrangement joins TRBV6-5 to TRBJ2-7, with a possible D match to TRBD1 (5 bases). The germline V and J ends were trimmed by 7 bases and 7 bases, with 17 bases remaining between them. The CDR3 is 13 residues long. Germline CDR1 and CDR2: MNHEY and SVGAGI. The DNA for the CDR3 is TGTGCCAGCACCCTGGTTAGGGGTACGGAGCAGTACTTC. Translating gives CASTLVRGTEQYF.

The rearrangement links TRBV10-2 to TRBJ2-2; D possibly corresponds to TRBD1 (5 bases). The CDR3 is 11 residues long. CDR1 WSHSY and CDR2 SAAADI come from the germline V gene. V lost 7 bases and J lost 9, with 9 bases in between. In DNA, the CDR3 is TGCGCCAGCACCCAGGGCTGGGAGCTGTTTTTT. This translates into CASTQGWELFF.

This clone came up once. The chain has TRBV10-1 and TRBJ2-5; TRBD1 matches 7 bases. V shed 0 bases and J 4 bases; nucleotides not matched to a gene: 5. The CDR3 consists of 15 residues. CDR1 is WNHNN, CDR2 SYGVQD, per germline (reference sequence). The CDR3 DNA reads as TGCGCCAGCAGTGAGTCGGTAGGGGGCCCAGAGACCCAGTACTTC. This codes for CASSESVGGPETQYF.

The chain employs TRBV7-2 and TRBJ2-6; a weak D match, TRBD2 (6 bases). Trimming stripped 11 bases from V and 4 bases from J, with 15 bases between. There are 14 residues in the CDR3. Per germline, CDR1 SGHTA and CDR2 FQGNSA. CDR3 sequence (DNA): TGTGCCTCCACCGGAGGGTCCGGGGCCAACGTCCTGACTTTC. Translating gives CASTGGSGANVLTF. Looking up the rest from reference TRBV7-2 and TRBJ2-6 gives the full variable domain: GAGVSQSPSNKVTEKGKDVELRCDPISGHTALYWYRQSLGQGLEFLIYFQGNSAPDKSGLPSDRFSAERTGGSVSTLTIQRTQQEDSAVYLCASTGGSGANVLTFGAGSRLTVL.

The chain carries TRBV6-5 and TRBJ1-2; 10 nucleotides match TRBD1. Looked up from germline, CDR1 is MNHEY and CDR2 is SVGAGI. The CDR3 extends over 15 amino acids. The V and J ends lost 6 bases and 4 bases, in that order; junction bases with no gene match: 8. The DNA for the CDR3 is TGTGCCAGCAGGGGGACAGGGGAGAAGGGCTATGGCTACACCTTC. It translates to CASRGTGEKGYGYTF.

In this sample, this clone turned up once. This sequence joins TRBV9 and TRBJ2-2; tentatively, D is TRBD2 (5 bases). The CDR3 has 12 residues. Trimming shortened V by 7 bases and J by 5 bases, and 9 bases separated the two germline ends. The germline V gene has CDR1 SGDLS and CDR2 YYNGEE. The CDR3 protein is CASGGGTGELFF. In nucleotides, the CDR3 is TGTGCCAGCGGAGGTGGGACCGGGGAGCTGTTTTTT. Full variable domain (remainder filled in from reference TRBV9 and TRBJ2-2): DSGVTQTPKHLITATGQRVTLRCSPRSGDLSVYWYQQSLDQGLQFLIQYYNGEERAKGNILERFSAQQFPDLHSELNLSSLELGDSALYFCASGGGTGELFFGEGSRLTVL.